This T cell receptor (beta chain) was profiled in a study of blood T cell repertoires in COVID-19. For the study at large: Samples came from the United States, Italy and Spain, spanning acute and convalescent COVID-19.

Using immunoSEQ multiplex PCR, the repertoire was profiled, and TCRdb retains in-frame clones only, with some absent. The sample records 200,000 to 300,000 clones, roughly 86% being singletons. This CDR3 comprises 17 residues. V was clipped by 3 bases and J by 0 bases; unmatched bases: 9. Germline V gene lookup returns CDR1 SGDLS and CDR2 YYNGEE. The sequenced material came from peripheral blood. The chain recombines TRBV9 with TRBJ1-5; 7 bases match TRBD1. The sequence was collected from a woman between 45 and 65 years old with acute or convalescent COVID-19. CDR3 residues: CASSAGTDLSSNQPQHF. CDR3 bases: TGTGCCAGCAGCGCCGGGACAGATCTTAGTAGCAATCAGCCCCAGCATTTT.